Each of the 27 T cell receptor beta chains below was sequenced from the same sample in a study of CD8 T cells in ankylosing spondylitis. TCRdb re-analysed the 5' RACE reads in MiXCR, keeping a single row per CDR3 protein. The table lists about 100,000 distinct CDR3 sequences, roughly 8% of them singletons. What was sequenced was blood, either unsorted or a sorted T cell fraction (not recorded which). Source of these receptors: a male donor with ankylosing spondylitis or in good health (not recorded which).

There are many counts of this clonotype. This chain joins TRBV23-1 and TRBJ1-1; D is unresolved. TRBV23-1 has ORF status, its function being uncertain. This CDR3 spans 9 amino acids. Trimming cost V 3 bases and J 8 bases, with 1 base left between them. DNA of the CDR3: TGCGCCAGCAGTCAGGAAGCTTTCTTT. It specifies CASSQEAFF.

V and J are TRBV10-3 and TRBJ1-1; unclear D gene. Trimming pared 8 bases from V and 5 bases from J, leaving 12 bases between. This CDR3 has 12 residues. Per germline, CDR1 ENHRY and CDR2 SYGVKD. The CDR3 here is CAIEGEGTEAFF. As DNA, the CDR3 is TGTGCCATCGAAGGAGAAGGAACTGAAGCTTTCTTT.

This clonotype was found many times. The V and J genes are TRBV29-1 and TRBJ2-1; TRBD2 agrees at 11 bases. Unmatched junction bases numbered 10, after V lost 1 base and J lost 8 bases. CDR3 length: 16 amino acids. Germline assignment: CDR1 SQVTM and CDR2 ANQGSEA. CDR3 residues: CSVEVPASGRSDEQFF. The CDR3 bases are TGCAGCGTTGAAGTCCCGGCTAGCGGGAGGTCTGATGAGCAGTTCTTC.

Comment on this clonotype: This may arise from a read error, as a much more abundant clone is one base away. The rearrangement joins TRBV12-3 or TRBV12-4 to TRBJ1-1; no firm D call. The ends were cut back, 2 bases at V and 4 bases at J, with 11 bases in the middle. CDR3 length: 14 amino acids. The CDR3 coding sequence is TGTGCCAGCAGTTTAACAGTCAGCATCACTGAAGCTTTCTTT. Its protein product is CASSLTVSITEAFF.

On this clonotype itself: Just one base apart from a much larger clone, this may be a read error. This CDR3 is missing its conserved last phenylalanine or tryptophan, likely due to a read error. The rearrangement joins TRBV3-1 to TRBJ1-1; D unclear. Between the trimmed V and J ends, which lost 3 bases and 6 bases, there was a span of 11 bases. Germline V gives CDR1 LGHDT, CDR2 YNNKEL (reference sequence). This CDR3 region has 13 residues. The CDR3 region has the DNA TGTGCCAGCAGCCAGCTCGGAGGCGCTGAAGCTTTCTCT. Translating gives CASSQLGGAEAFS.

This clonotype came up many times. The chain employs TRBV4-3 and TRBJ2-2, with 9 positions matching TRBD2. The CDR3 is made up of 18 amino acids. Germline-derived CDR1 and CDR2 are LGHNA and YSLEER. The J segment lost 5 bases and the V segment lost 4 bases, leaving 14 bases of the junction unmatched. CDR3 loop: CASSLRVGAGGKTGELFF. CDR3 nucleotides: TGCGCCAGCAGCCTCCGAGTTGGAGCGGGGGGCAAGACCGGGGAGCTGTTTTTT.

This clonotype was seen only a few times. The junction and the germline gene differ at one end; a read error may be behind it. This chain links TRBV7-7 with TRBJ2-3; D tentatively reads TRBD1 or TRBD2 (5 bases each). This CDR3 spans 12 amino acids. Germline V gene sequence: CDR1 SSHAT, CDR2 FNYEAQ (reference sequence). CDR3 DNA: TGTGCTAGCAGCCCGGGACGTGGGCCGCAGTATTTT. This encodes CASSPGRGPQYF.

This clonotype was detected many times. This rearrangement joins TRBV20-1 to TRBJ2-4; D not certain. CDR1 DFQATT and CDR2 SNEGSKA come from the germline V gene (reference sequence). V lost 3 bases to trimming and J lost 1 base, with 7 bases between them. The CDR3 contains 13 residues. CDR3 sequence reads: CSASFRAKNIQYF. CDR3 coding DNA: TGCAGTGCTAGTTTTCGGGCCAAAAACATTCAGTACTTC.

This clonotype was seen repeatedly, ten times or more. The rearrangement links TRBV24-1 to TRBJ2-2; 10 bases match TRBD1. The ends lost 2 bases at V and 6 bases at J; junction bases unmatched: 5. Germline V gene lookup returns CDR1 KGHDR and CDR2 SFDVKD. CDR3 size: 16 residues. Written as DNA, the CDR3 is TGTGCCACCAGTGATTCTCCGGGACAGGGGTCCGGGGAGCTGTTTTTT. As protein: CATSDSPGQGSGELFF.

This clonotype was seen only a few times. A junction boundary mismatches the germline segment, possibly from a read error. The chain employs TRBV29-1 and TRBJ2-1; 13 nucleotides agree with TRBD2. The CDR3 spans 14 residues. Germline assignment: CDR1 SQVTM and CDR2 ANQGSEA. This CDR3 is CCVRTSGRAFEQFF. The DNA of the CDR3 is TGCTGCGTTCGCACTAGCGGGAGGGCCTTTGAGCAGTTCTTC.

This clonotype was picked up many times. This chain links TRBV7-2 with TRBJ2-1; no clear D. V dropped 7 bases and J dropped 10 bases, with 14 bases sitting between them. Per germline, CDR1 SGHTA and CDR2 FQGNSA. The length of the CDR3 is 12 residues. This CDR3 reads CASNTNEPEQFF. The CDR3 DNA sequence: TGTGCCAGCAACACCAACGAGCCCGAGCAGTTCTTC.

Many counts were recorded for this clonotype. This chain connects TRBV5-1 to TRBJ2-1, with D uncertain. The CDR3 contains 11 residues. CDR1 is SGHRS and CDR2 is YFSETQ in the germline V gene. V gave up 8 bases and J gave up 5 bases, with 8 bases separating them. CDR3 residues: CASLENNEQFF. CDR3 sequence (DNA): TGCGCCAGTTTGGAAAACAATGAGCAGTTCTTC.

This clonotype was detected ten times or more. The chain joins TRBV12-3 or TRBV12-4 to TRBJ2-4, with D perhaps TRBD1 (5 bases). The CDR3 consists of 18 residues. V was clipped by 4 bases and J by 0 bases, with 19 bases between them. The CDR3 sequence: CASSSFFLPRGAKNIQYF. CDR3 bases: TGTGCCAGCAGTTCTTTTTTTTTACCTAGGGGAGCCAAAAACATTCAGTACTTC.

The table lists this clonotype with many counts. This sequence joins TRBV4-2 and TRBJ2-3; the D is unclear. The CDR3 runs to 18 residues. The V and J ends lost 1 base and 0 bases respectively, with 17 bases between them. CDR1 LGHNA and CDR2 YNFKEQ come from the germline V gene. CDR3 bases: TGTGCCAGCAGCCAAGGGAGCTGGTCAACAATTAGCACAGATACGCAGTATTTT. Its translation: CASSQGSWSTISTDTQYF.

This clonotype has a handful of counts. The V and J genes are TRBV9 and TRBJ2-2; 9 bases fit TRBD2. Germline CDR1 and CDR2: SGDLS and YYNGEE. This CDR3 has 16 amino acids. J gave up 0 bases and V 4 bases, and 4 bases lay outside the gene matches. The DNA for the CDR3 is TGTGCCAGCAGCTCCGCGGGAGGGCCGAACACCGGGGAGCTGTTTTTT. Protein: CASSSAGGPNTGELFF.

This clonotype was observed a handful of times. The chain is built from TRBV5-6 and TRBJ1-1; D not certain. The V end lost 5 bases, the J end lost 1 base, and 12 bases lay between the germline ends. The CDR3 contains 14 residues. CDR1 is SGHDT, CDR2 YYEEEE, per germline. CDR3 protein: CASSPQLANTEAFF. CDR3 DNA: TGTGCCAGCAGTCCTCAATTGGCGAACACTGAAGCTTTCTTT. Variable domain in full (rest from reference TRBV5-6 and TRBJ1-1): DAGVTQSPTHLIKTRGQQVTLRCSPKSGHDTVSWYQQALGQGPQFIFQYYEEEERQRGNFPDRFSGHQFPNYSSELNVNALLLGDSALYLCASSPQLANTEAFFGQGTRLTVV.

Many counts were recorded for this clonotype. The V gene is TRBV20-1, the J gene TRBJ2-7; D is unresolved. The V and J ends lost 3 bases and 0 bases respectively, with 12 bases between them. The CDR3 is 14 residues long. Germline CDR1 and CDR2: DFQATT and SNEGSKA (reference sequence). The DNA for the CDR3 is TGCAGTGCTAGGTCAGCCCTAAGCTCCTACGAGCAGTACTTC. It encodes CSARSALSSYEQYF.

This clonotype appeared a few times. This chain connects TRBV7-2 to TRBJ2-1; 7 bases map to TRBD2. CDR3 length: 14 amino acids. The trim removed 7 bases at V and 2 bases at J, leaving 5 bases unmatched. CDR1 is SGHTA, CDR2 FQGNSA, per germline. CDR3 amino acids: CASNYGGAYNEQFF. CDR3 coding DNA: TGTGCCAGCAACTATGGGGGGGCCTACAATGAGCAGTTCTTC.

This clonotype was detected many times. This rearrangement joins TRBV4-2 to TRBJ1-1; possible D gene TRBD1, 6 bases. Trimming cost V 3 bases and J 1 base, with 9 bases left between them. The germline V gene has CDR1 LGHNA and CDR2 YNFKEQ. This CDR3 contains 14 residues. CDR3 in DNA: TGTGCCAGCAGCCACGCACAGGGGAACACTGAAGCTTTCTTT. Translation gives CASSHAQGNTEAFF.

In DNA, the CDR3 is TGTGCCAGCAGCCTCCGGGCAGTCAACACTGAAGCTTTCTTT. Translated: CASSLRAVNTEAFF. This chain uses TRBV7-2 with TRBJ1-1; no clear D. V was cut by 5 bases and J by 2 bases, with 12 bases left in between. Germline CDR1 SGHTA, CDR2 FQGNSA. This CDR3 comprises 14 residues.

The table lists this clonotype with many counts. The chain links TRBV10-3 to TRBJ2-7; unclear D gene. Germline CDR1 reads ENHRY; CDR2 reads SYGVKD. Trimming pared 3 bases from V and 5 bases from J, leaving 8 bases between. The CDR3 length is 12 residues. The CDR3 sequence is CAISDVMDEQYF. Written as DNA, the CDR3 is TGTGCCATCAGTGACGTTATGGACGAGCAGTACTTC.

This clonotype was found many times. J is TRBJ2-7 and V is TRBV6-2 or TRBV6-3; TRBD2 matches at 9 bases. The CDR3 loop spans 14 amino acids. Germline CDR1 MNHEY, CDR2 SVGEGT. J gave up 2 bases and V 10 bases, and 9 bases lay outside the gene matches. The CDR3 protein is CATGVAGAPYEQYF. The CDR3 DNA follows: TGTGCCACCGGAGTAGCGGGAGCCCCCTACGAGCAGTACTTC.

This clonotype was picked up many times. The rearrangement uses TRBV5-4 and TRBJ2-1; no clear D. V was trimmed by 1 base and J by 4 bases, leaving 3 bases between them. There are 12 residues in the CDR3. In germline, CDR1 is SGHNT, CDR2 YYREEE (reference sequence). CDR3 nucleotide sequence: TGTGCCAGCAGCTTGTATTACAATGAGCAGTTCTTC. Translated: CASSLYYNEQFF.

This clonotype was recorded at least ten times. This chain connects TRBV5-1 to TRBJ2-7; D gene unclear. This CDR3 comprises 15 residues. Trimming took off 0 bases at V and 5 bases at J, with 15 bases between the two ends. CDR1 and CDR2 (germline): SGHRS, YFSETQ. The CDR3 is CASSLAPRTGNEQYF. In nucleotides, the CDR3 is TGCGCCAGCAGCTTGGCTCCTCGGACCGGTAACGAGCAGTACTTC.

This clonotype was recorded many times. The chain uses TRBV12-3 or TRBV12-4 and TRBJ1-5; D call uncertain. The CDR3 runs to 15 residues. With 5 bases removed from V and 0 bases from J, the gap between germline ends came to 11 bases. The CDR3 region is CASSGDGYSNQPQHF. CDR3 in DNA: TGTGCCAGCAGTGGTGACGGGTATAGCAATCAGCCCCAGCATTTT.

V is TRBV2 and J is TRBJ2-3, with 11 positions matching TRBD2. The CDR3 spans 19 residues. CDR1 SNHLY and CDR2 FYNNEI come from the germline V gene. The V gene end was trimmed by 8 bases and the J gene end by 0 bases; junction bases not matched to a gene: 16. CDR3 coding DNA: TGTGCCAGCTGCCCCAACCTAGCGGGGGGCCACCTTAGCACAGATACGCAGTATTTT. The encoded protein is CASCPNLAGGHLSTDTQYF.

The sample holds many counts of this clonotype. Mismatch with germline at one junction end may stem from a read error. V usage is TRBV6-1 and J usage is TRBJ1-2; D unresolved. The CDR3 contains 14 residues. The germline gives CDR1 MNHNS, CDR2 SASEGT. CDR3 residues: CASSEGWSSYGYTF. The CDR3 DNA follows: TGTGCCAGCAGCGAAGGGTGGAGTTCCTATGGCTACACCTTC.